The 7 T cell receptor beta chains below all came from one sample that was sequenced in a study of beta chain features in type 1 diabetes. The study reverse transcribed the entire isolated RNA, so it sequenced expressed TCRB transcripts. Measured with immunoSEQ multiplex PCR; TCRdb has only the in-frame clones, and not every one. Of over 40,000 clones listed, approximately 56% are singletons. Sequencing was performed on Tregs from blood. The origin of the receptors is a woman younger than 30 in good health.

The rearrangement uses TRBV28 and TRBJ1-5, with no clear D. V was trimmed by 5 bases and J by 7 bases, leaving 15 bases between them. The CDR3 runs to 14 residues. Germline V gives CDR1 MDHEN, CDR2 SYDVKM. In DNA, the CDR3 is TGTGCCAGCAGTCCGCCCCTAAGCCTGCAGCCCCAGCATTTT. Translated: CASSPPLSLQPQHF.

The rearrangement uses TRBV10-2 and TRBJ2-7; D ambiguous. The V end was cut by 0 bases, the J end by 2 bases, with 8 bases between. The germline CDR1 and CDR2 sequences are WSHSY and SAAADI. CDR3 size: 14 residues. CDR3 sequence: CASSESPPAYEQYF. As DNA, the CDR3 is TGCGCCAGCAGTGAGTCGCCCCCAGCCTACGAGCAGTACTTC.

This clone was counted a few times. The V gene is TRBV7-9, the J gene TRBJ2-1; 10 nucleotides match TRBD2. This CDR3 is 15 amino acids long. The germline V gene has CDR1 SEHNR and CDR2 FQNEAQ (reference sequence). V was clipped by 1 base and J by 8 bases; unmatched bases: 5. CDR3 in DNA: TGTGCCAGCAGCTTAGAAGCGGGAGGGTCCGATGAGCAGTTCTTC. It yields the protein CASSLEAGGSDEQFF. Combining the CDR3 with reference TRBV7-9 and TRBJ2-1 gives the whole variable domain DTGVSQNPRHKITKRGQNVTFRCDPISEHNRLYWYRQTLGQGPEFLTYFQNEAQLEKSRLLSDRFSAERPKGSFSTLEIQRTEQGDSAMYLCASSLEAGGSDEQFFGPGTRLTVL.

As regards this clone: At the DNA level, this CDR3 is encoded by other sequences in the same sample as well. The chain is built from TRBV7-9 and TRBJ2-6; D gene ambiguous. Per germline, CDR1 SEHNR and CDR2 FQNEAQ (reference sequence). V dropped 3 bases and J dropped 2 bases, with 5 bases sitting between them. CDR3 length equals 14 residues. CDR3 amino acids: CASSFTAGANVLTF. The CDR3 region has the DNA TGTGCCAGCAGCTTTACTGCTGGGGCCAACGTCCTGACTTTC.

Written as DNA, the CDR3 is TGTGCCAGCAGCTCGGGACTTTCTGGCCGTCGGGATGGCTACACCTTC. The encoded protein is CASSSGLSGRRDGYTF. The chain recombines TRBV5-4 with TRBJ1-2, with a tentative D call TRBD1 (5 bases). Trimming pared 3 bases from V and 6 bases from J, leaving 21 bases between. Per the germline V gene, CDR1 is SGHNT and CDR2 is YYREEE (reference sequence). This CDR3 spans 16 amino acids. Based on the CDR3 plus reference TRBV5-4 and TRBJ1-2, the full variable domain is ETGVTQSPTHLIKTRGQQVTLRCSSQSGHNTVSWYQQALGQGPQFIFQYYREEENGRGNFPPRFSGLQFPNYSSELNVNALELDDSALYLCASSSGLSGRRDGYTFGSGTRLTVV.

This clone was picked up one time. This chain links TRBV7-9 with TRBJ2-2, with D possibly TRBD2 on 7 matching bases. Trimming pared 1 base from V and 9 bases from J, leaving 15 bases between. CDR3 size: 15 residues. Germline V gene lookup returns CDR1 SEHNR and CDR2 FQNEAQ (reference sequence). The CDR3, as DNA: TGTGCCAGCAGCTTAGAGGTGCGGGGGACAAGGGAGCTGTTTTTT. The encoded protein is CASSLEVRGTRELFF.

The chain carries TRBV6-1 and TRBJ2-5, with 8 bases identical to TRBD2. The J call may be in error: the DNA end matches TRBJ2-7 better. The CDR3 totals 16 residues. In germline, CDR1 is MNHNS, CDR2 SASEGT. The CDR3, as DNA: TGTGCCAGCAGTGAACTCCTGTCCGGGAGGGGTCACGAGCAGTACTTC. Encoded protein: CASSELLSGRGHEQYF.